This T cell receptor (beta chain) comes out of a study of blood T cell repertoires in COVID-19. Looking at the study overall: Collection of acute and convalescent COVID-19 samples took place in the United States, Italy and Spain.

Original analysis: Amplification with reference gene primers provided the estimates of nucleated cell counts. Sequenced by immunoSEQ multiplex PCR; TCRdb stores in-frame clones only, minus some. That table supplies the V and J calls and clone size; D and trimming were determined from the DNA. The repertoire holds approximately 260,000 clones, with over 75% as singletons. Germline CDR1 and CDR2: SGHRS and YFSETQ. Trimming removed 2 bases at V and 5 bases at J, with 10 bases between. The CDR3 has 13 amino acids. Sequencing was performed on peripheral blood. The origin of this receptor is a woman between 65 and 79 years old with acute or convalescent COVID-19. J is TRBJ2-5 and V is TRBV5-1; possible D gene TRBD2, 6 bases. CDR3 nucleotides: TGCGCCAGCAGCTTAATAGGGAGGGAGACCCAGTACTTC. Translating gives CASSLIGRETQYF. Together with reference TRBV5-1 and TRBJ2-5, the CDR3 gives the full variable domain: KAGVTQTPRYLIKTRGQQVTLSCSPISGHRSVSWYQQTPGQGLQFLFEYFSETQRNKGNFPGRFSGRQFSNSRSEMNVSTLELGDSALYLCASSLIGRETQYFGPGTRLLVL.